Presented here are 9 T cell receptor beta chains from one specimen sequenced in a study of shared clonotypes between healthy human individuals. The protocol was immunoSEQ multiplex PCR, while the TCRdb copy is restricted to in-frame clones and leaves out a portion. The sample consists of around 1.9 million clones, 85% to 95% of them appearing once. Naive CD8 populations comprised CD45RO-negative cells positively selected for CCR7, excluding terminally differentiated effector memory CD45RA+ cells. Sequencing was carried out using naive CD8+ T cells from PBMCs. These receptors all come from a man between 18 and 35 years old in good health. Some clones in this sample may be carry-over from other donors' samples.

The V and J genes are TRBV4-1 and TRBJ1-2; D gene unclear. Germline CDR1 reads MGHRA; CDR2 reads YSYEKL. Deletions cut 4 bases from V and 4 bases from J, with 16 bases between. The length of the CDR3 is 15 residues. CDR3 sequence (DNA): TGCGCCAGCAGCCCTTTGCAAGGAGATGGCTATGGCTACACCTTC. As protein: CASSPLQGDGYGYTF.

The J gene is TRBJ2-7, the V gene TRBV27; D assignment may be TRBD1 or TRBD2 (5 bases each). Germline loops: CDR1 MNHEY, CDR2 SMNVEV (reference sequence). The V gene lost 8 bases and the J gene lost 6 bases, with 14 bases spanning the gap. The CDR3 loop spans 12 amino acids. The CDR3 region is CASRDLAGEQYF. CDR3 DNA: TGTGCCAGCCGGGACCTAGCCGGCGAGCAGTACTTC.

V is TRBV10-2 and J is TRBJ1-1; no clear D. Germline values: CDR1 WSHSY, CDR2 SAAADI. Trimming removed 1 base from V and 2 bases from J, with 5 bases in between. This CDR3 spans 13 amino acids. As DNA, the CDR3 is TGCGCCAGCAGTGAGTGGGCTAACACTGAAGCTTTCTTT. This translates into CASSEWANTEAFF.

CDR3: CASSLFWLTRRNNEQFF. In DNA, the CDR3 is TGTGCCAGCAGTTTATTTTGGCTTACCAGGCGAAACAATGAGCAGTTCTTC. This chain connects TRBV28 to TRBJ2-1; D uncertain. The ends were cut back, 1 base at V and 5 bases at J, with 18 bases in the middle. Germline V gene data show CDR1 as MDHEN and CDR2 as SYDVKM. This CDR3 has 17 amino acids.

The chain joins TRBV27 to TRBJ2-7; TRBD1 matches at 7 bases. V was clipped by 2 bases and J by 6 bases; unmatched bases: 7. The germline V gene encodes CDR1 MNHEY and CDR2 SMNVEV (reference sequence). The CDR3 extends over 14 amino acids. CDR3 amino acids: CASSLIQGYREQYF. In DNA form, the CDR3 reads TGTGCCAGCAGTTTAATACAGGGGTATCGCGAGCAGTACTTC.

This chain joins TRBV2 and TRBJ2-3; D call uncertain. V was clipped by 11 bases and J by 7 bases, with 13 bases between them. CDR1 is SNHLY, CDR2 FYNNEI, per germline. This CDR3 is built from 11 residues. The CDR3, as DNA: TGTGCCGGTTTGATGTTGAATACGCAGTATTTT. As protein: CAGLMLNTQYF.

The rearrangement uses TRBV6-5 and TRBJ1-1, with D maybe TRBD1 (5 bases). The length of the CDR3 is 15 residues. From germline, CDR1 is MNHEY and CDR2 SVGAGI. The V gene lost 0 bases and the J gene lost 4 bases, with 12 bases spanning the gap. The CDR3 DNA reads as TGTGCCAGCAGTTACTCGGGTCAGGGAACCACTGAAGCTTTCTTT. It codes for CASSYSGQGTTEAFF.

The V and J genes are TRBV27 and TRBJ1-1, with 7 bases that match TRBD1. Germline V lookup: CDR1 MNHEY, CDR2 SMNVEV (reference sequence). V lost 4 bases, J lost 2 bases, and 10 bases stayed unmatched. CDR3 length: 16 amino acids. The CDR3 reads CASSSPLGGENTEAFF. For the CDR3, the DNA is TGTGCCAGCAGTTCCCCCCTAGGGGGCGAAAACACTGAAGCTTTCTTT.

This chain joins TRBV2 and TRBJ1-1; D gene uncertain. The CDR3 consists of 11 residues. Deletions cut 5 bases from V and 6 bases from J, with 7 bases between. Germline-derived CDR1 and CDR2 are SNHLY and FYNNEI. CDR3 sequence: CASSWVAEAFF. In DNA, the CDR3 is TGTGCCAGCAGTTGGGTGGCTGAAGCTTTCTTT.